This TCR beta chain was sequenced in a study of identical twins. This clonotype has a handful of counts. Its antigen is unidentified. Study-level results: For out-of-frame alpha sequences shared by twins, low generation probability was in excess.

J gave up 8 bases and V 4 bases, and 15 bases lay outside the gene matches. The CDR3 contains 17 residues. One entry per CDR3 protein, called by TCRdb with MiXCR from the 5' RACE reads. Of a few hundred thousand distinct CDR3 sequences in the sample, 18% were seen once. The receptor's source is a man aged 45-65 years in good health. This rearrangement joins TRBV12-3 or TRBV12-4 to TRBJ2-1; 9 bases match TRBD2. Material for sequencing was naive T cells sorted from blood. CDR3 DNA sequence: TGTGCCAGCAGTTGGGCCCCTAGCGGGGCGGATCGGCATGAGCAGTTCTTC. Translation: CASSWAPSGADRHEQFF.